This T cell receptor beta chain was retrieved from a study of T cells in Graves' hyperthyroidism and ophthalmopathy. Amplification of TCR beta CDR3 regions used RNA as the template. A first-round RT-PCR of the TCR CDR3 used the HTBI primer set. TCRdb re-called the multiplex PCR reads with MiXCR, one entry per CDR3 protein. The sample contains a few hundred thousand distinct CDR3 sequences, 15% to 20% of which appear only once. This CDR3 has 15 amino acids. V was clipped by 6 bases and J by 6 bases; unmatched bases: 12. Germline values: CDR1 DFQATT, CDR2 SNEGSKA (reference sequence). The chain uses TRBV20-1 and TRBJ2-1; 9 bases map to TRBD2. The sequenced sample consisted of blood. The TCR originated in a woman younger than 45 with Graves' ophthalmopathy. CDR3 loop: CSATKGIAGVNEQFF. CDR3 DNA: TGCAGTGCCACCAAGGGGATAGCGGGAGTCAATGAGCAGTTCTTC.